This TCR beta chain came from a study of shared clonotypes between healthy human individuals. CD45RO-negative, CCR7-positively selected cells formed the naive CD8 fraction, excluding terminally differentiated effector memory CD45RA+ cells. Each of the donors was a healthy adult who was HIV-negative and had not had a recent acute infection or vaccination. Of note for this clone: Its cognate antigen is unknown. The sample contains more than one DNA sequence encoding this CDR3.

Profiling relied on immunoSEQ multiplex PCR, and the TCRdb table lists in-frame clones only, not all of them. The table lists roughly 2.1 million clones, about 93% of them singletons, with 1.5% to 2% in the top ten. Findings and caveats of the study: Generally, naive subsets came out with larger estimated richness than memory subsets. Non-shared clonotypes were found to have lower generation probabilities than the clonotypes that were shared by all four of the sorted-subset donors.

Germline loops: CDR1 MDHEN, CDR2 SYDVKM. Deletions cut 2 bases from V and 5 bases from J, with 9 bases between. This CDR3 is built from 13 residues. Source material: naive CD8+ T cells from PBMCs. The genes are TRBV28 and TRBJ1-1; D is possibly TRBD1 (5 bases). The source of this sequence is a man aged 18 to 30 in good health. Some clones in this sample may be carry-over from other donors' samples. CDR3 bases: TGTGCCAGCAGTTTAGGGGGGTCTACTGAAGCTTTCTTT. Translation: CASSLGGSTEAFF.